These 26 T cell receptor beta chains share one sample of origin, sequenced in a study of blood T cell repertoires in COVID-19. Only in-frame clones appear in the TCRdb table, and some are missing; sequencing was by immunoSEQ multiplex PCR. The sample consists of about 100,000 clones, approximately 89% of them appearing once. The sequencing sample was made of peripheral blood. The source of these receptors is a man in his fifties or sixties with active COVID-19.

This clone came up once. The CDR3 nucleotides are TGTGCCAGCAGCTTGATCCGGCGACAGGGGCACACCTTC. Translation: CASSLIRRQGHTF. J is TRBJ1-2 and V is TRBV7-2; 8 bases map to TRBD1. The CDR3 totals 13 residues. CDR1 and CDR2 (germline): SGHTA, FQGNSA. The ends lost 3 bases at V and 12 bases at J; junction bases unmatched: 9.

V and J are TRBV18 and TRBJ1-2; TRBD1 matches 11 bases. Germline lookup yields CDR1 KGHSH and CDR2 LQKENI. Trimming took 1 base from V and 0 from J; bases not matched to a gene: 7. This CDR3 has 18 residues. The chain's CDR3 is CASSPLMGQGVSNYGYTF. Written as DNA, the CDR3 is TGTGCCAGCTCACCACTGATGGGACAGGGGGTTTCTAACTATGGCTACACCTTC. The entire variable domain, with the rest obtained from reference TRBV18 and TRBJ1-2, is as follows: NAGVMQNPRHLVRRRGQEARLRCSPMKGHSHVYWYRQLPEEGLKFMVYLQKENIIDESGMPKERFSAEFPKEGPSILRIQQVVRGDSAAYFCASSPLMGQGVSNYGYTFGSGTRLTVV.

The chain has TRBV7-9 and TRBJ1-3; 7 positions match TRBD1. V lost 5 bases, J lost 8 bases, and 12 bases stayed unmatched. In germline, CDR1 is SEHNR, CDR2 FQNEAQ (reference sequence). The CDR3 has 15 amino acids. CDR3 protein: CASSVTTGSGDTIYF. CDR3 nucleotides: TGTGCCAGCAGCGTGACGACAGGGTCTGGGGACACCATATATTTT.

The chain combines TRBV27 with TRBJ2-7, with a weak D call TRBD2 (7 bases). The V end was cut by 5 bases, the J end by 2 bases, with 13 bases between. This CDR3 is built from 14 residues. CDR1 and CDR2 (germline): MNHEY, SMNVEV (reference sequence). The CDR3 loop reads CASSAVGGPYEQYF. DNA of the CDR3: TGTGCCAGCAGTGCGGTCGGGGGGCCCTACGAGCAGTACTTC.

V usage is TRBV6-5 and J usage is TRBJ2-2; the D is unclear. The last part of the DNA fits TRBJ1-3 better; the J call may be wrong. This CDR3 spans 15 amino acids. Germline V gene data show CDR1 as MNHEY and CDR2 as SVGAGI. CDR3 DNA: TGTGCCAGCAGCAGGTCCACCTCCTCTGGAAACACCATATATTTT. It is translated as CASSRSTSSGNTIYF.

The chain carries TRBV30 and TRBJ2-5; a possible D gene is TRBD1 (5 bases). The CDR3 length is 12 residues. Germline-derived CDR1 and CDR2 are GTSNPN and SVGIG (reference sequence). Trimming cost V 0 bases and J 3 bases, with 5 bases left between them. The CDR3 loop is CAWSVGEETQYF. CDR3 in DNA: TGTGCCTGGAGTGTAGGGGAAGAGACCCAGTACTTC.

The chain recombines TRBV6-5 with TRBJ2-2, with TRBD2 as a possible D gene (5 bases). The V end was cut by 0 bases, the J end by 3 bases, with 8 bases between. Germline CDR1 MNHEY, CDR2 SVGAGI. This CDR3 is 15 amino acids long. DNA of the CDR3: TGTGCCAGCAGTTACTCGAGGACTGACACCGGGGAGCTGTTTTTT. The encoded protein is CASSYSRTDTGELFF.

The rearrangement joins TRBV13 to TRBJ2-7, with 9 bases identical to TRBD2. The germline CDR1 and CDR2 sequences are PRHDT and FYEKMQ (reference sequence). Trimming at V came to 5 bases and at J to 1 base, leaving 6 bases not matched to a gene. The CDR3 is made up of 15 amino acids. CDR3 sequence reads: CASSRSGGTSYEQYF. CDR3 bases: TGTGCCAGCAGCCGAAGCGGGGGGACGTCCTACGAGCAGTACTTC.

The genes are TRBV5-1 and TRBJ2-5, with TRBD1 matching 9 bases. CDR3 length: 16 residues. Trimming took 0 bases from V and 5 from J; bases not matched to a gene: 8. Germline V lookup: CDR1 SGHRS, CDR2 YFSETQ. CDR3 loop: CASSLGTGTGKETQYF. DNA of the CDR3: TGCGCCAGCAGCTTGGGGACCGGGACAGGGAAGGAGACCCAGTACTTC.

The chain has TRBV19 and TRBJ1-1; 7 positions match TRBD1. This CDR3 contains 17 residues. Trimming removed 5 bases from V and 4 bases from J; junction bases left unmatched: 16. Looked up from germline, CDR1 is LNHDA and CDR2 is SQIVND (reference sequence). The DNA of the CDR3 is TGTGCCAGTAGTCTCCGGACAGGCTTTAAGGAAAGCACTGAAGCTTTCTTT. Protein sequence: CASSLRTGFKESTEAFF.

This clone was observed a handful of times. The chain couples TRBV7-9 to TRBJ1-3, with D maybe TRBD1 (5 bases). Trimming took 7 bases from V and 2 from J, leaving 9 bases between them. Germline V CDR1 and CDR2: SEHNR, FQNEAQ (reference sequence). The CDR3 covers 13 residues. This chain's CDR3 is CASTLGPGNTIYF. The CDR3 nucleotides are TGTGCCAGCACCCTGGGGCCTGGAAACACCATATATTTT. Filled out from reference TRBV7-9 and TRBJ1-3, the complete variable domain reads DTGVSQNPRHKITKRGQNVTFRCDPISEHNRLYWYRQTLGQGPEFLTYFQNEAQLEKSRLLSDRFSAERPKGSFSTLEIQRTEQGDSAMYLCASTLGPGNTIYFGEGSWLTVV.

The DNA of the CDR3 is TGTGCCAGCAGCTTAAATCCCGTGAGCTCTGGGGCCAACGTCCTGACTTTC. It encodes CASSLNPVSSGANVLTF. V and J are TRBV11-2 and TRBJ2-6; D not certain. Trimming pared 2 bases from V and 0 bases from J, leaving 11 bases between. The germline V gene encodes CDR1 SGHAT and CDR2 FQNNGV. CDR3 length: 17 residues.

V usage is TRBV5-1 and J usage is TRBJ2-5; D unclear. V lost 4 bases and J lost 5, with 18 bases in between. Germline CDR1 is SGHRS and CDR2 is YFSETQ. CDR3 length: 15 amino acids. The DNA of the CDR3 is TGCGCCAGCAGCCGTGGCACCACCTTAACGGAGACCCAGTACTTC. The encoded protein is CASSRGTTLTETQYF.

The chain couples TRBV12-3 or TRBV12-4 to TRBJ2-5; D may be TRBD2 (5 bases). V lost 4 bases to trimming and J lost 7 bases, with 10 bases between them. This CDR3 contains 12 residues. CDR3 sequence reads: CASSYGLTTQYF. CDR3 bases: TGTGCCAGCAGTTACGGACTGACGACCCAGTACTTC.

V gene TRBV24-1 combines with J gene TRBJ1-4, with 9 nucleotides matching TRBD1. The J segment lost 8 bases and the V segment lost 2 bases, leaving 14 bases of the junction unmatched. The CDR3 runs to 18 residues. The germline CDR1 and CDR2 sequences are KGHDR and SFDVKD. CDR3: CATSDYTGTGNSKEKLFF. In DNA form, the CDR3 reads TGTGCCACCAGTGATTATACCGGGACAGGGAATAGTAAAGAAAAACTGTTTTTT.

This clone showed up just a few times. The chain joins TRBV10-1 to TRBJ1-1; TRBD1 matches 9 bases. Germline CDR1 WNHNN, CDR2 SYGVQD (reference sequence). The CDR3 runs 14 residues. Trimming at V came to 6 bases and at J to 6 bases, leaving 8 bases not matched to a gene. In DNA form, the CDR3 reads TGCGCCAGCAGCTCCGGGACAGGGAAACCTGAAGCTTTCTTT. Translation: CASSSGTGKPEAFF.

The chain couples TRBV19 to TRBJ1-5; a weak D match, TRBD1 (5 bases). Per germline, CDR1 LNHDA and CDR2 SQIVND (reference sequence). V was pared by 1 base and J by 0 bases, with 13 bases between. The CDR3 has 17 residues. The chain's CDR3 is CASSIAGNPYSNQPQHF. The CDR3 region has the DNA TGTGCCAGTAGTATAGCAGGGAACCCCTATAGCAATCAGCCCCAGCATTTT.

The chain links TRBV3-1 (or the pseudogene TRBV3-2) to TRBJ1-2, with unresolved D. This CDR3 comprises 16 residues. CDR1 and CDR2 from the germline V gene are LGHDT and YNNKEL (reference sequence). The germline V and J ends were trimmed by 1 base and 3 bases, with 15 bases remaining between them. The CDR3 is CASSQVGRDYDYGYTF. The CDR3 DNA reads TGTGCCAGCAGCCAAGTGGGCCGCGACTATGACTATGGCTACACCTTC.

V is TRBV5-1 and J is TRBJ2-1; 9 bases are a match to TRBD2. After removal of 1 base from V and 8 bases from J, the junction contained 7 bases not matched to a gene. The V gene's germline CDR1 is SGHRS and CDR2 YFSETQ. This CDR3 spans 15 amino acids. The CDR3 sequence is CASSLRGGGADEQFF. CDR3 bases: TGCGCCAGCAGCTTGCGGGGCGGGGGGGCCGATGAGCAGTTCTTC.

This chain links TRBV4-1 with TRBJ2-2; 9 positions match TRBD2. The CDR3 is 17 residues long. V was clipped by 1 base and J by 2 bases; unmatched bases: 5. Germline CDR1 is MGHRA and CDR2 is YSYEKL. The CDR3 DNA reads TGCGCCAGCAGCCAAGGCGGGAGGGCCAATAACACCGGGGAGCTGTTTTTT. It codes for CASSQGGRANNTGELFF.

This chain links TRBV11-2 with TRBJ2-1; TRBD2 agrees at 12 bases. J gave up 3 bases and V 1 base, and 1 base lay outside the gene matches. CDR3 size: 16 residues. Germline V CDR1 and CDR2: SGHAT, FQNNGV. CDR3 nucleotides: TGTGCCAGCAGCTTAGGGACTAGCGGGAACTACAATGAGCAGTTCTTC. Translation: CASSLGTSGNYNEQFF.

V gene TRBV10-1 combines with J gene TRBJ2-2; a weak D match, TRBD1 (5 bases). The CDR3 runs 15 residues. V was pared by 0 bases and J by 4 bases, with 9 bases between. From germline, CDR1 is WNHNN and CDR2 SYGVQD (reference sequence). CDR3: CASSESKTVTGELFF. As DNA, the CDR3 is TGCGCCAGCAGTGAGTCGAAGACAGTCACCGGGGAGCTGTTTTTT.

The rearrangement uses TRBV5-5 and TRBJ1-1, with D possibly TRBD1 on 6 matching bases. The CDR3 has 15 residues. Germline CDR1 and CDR2: SGHKS and YYEKEE (reference sequence). The V gene lost 4 bases and the J gene lost 4 bases, with 17 bases spanning the gap. CDR3 bases: TGTGCCAGCAGCGCAGGGGTTACGGGTTCCACTGAAGCTTTCTTT. This sequence encodes CASSAGVTGSTEAFF.

The V and J genes are TRBV29-1 and TRBJ1-2; TRBD1 aligns across 7 bases. Losses at the gene ends were 2 bases for V and 6 bases for J; bases not matched to a gene: 6. The CDR3 extends over 13 amino acids. Germline CDR1 and CDR2: SQVTM and ANQGSEA. This chain's CDR3 is CSVELTGRNGYTF. The CDR3 coding sequence is TGCAGCGTTGAACTGACAGGGAGGAATGGCTACACCTTC.

This chain uses TRBV12-3 or TRBV12-4 with TRBJ1-6, with no clear D. The CDR3 is made up of 13 amino acids. V was cut by 6 bases and J by 7 bases, with 10 bases left in between. The CDR3 protein is CASSRSRNSPLHF. Here the CDR3 DNA reads TGTGCCAGCAGCCGCTCGAGGAATTCACCCCTCCACTTT.

This chain links TRBV28 with TRBJ2-3; TRBD1 agrees at 11 bases. CDR3 length equals 15 residues. Germline V CDR1 and CDR2: MDHEN, SYDVKM. Trimming cost V 3 bases and J 5 bases; bases outside gene matches: 4. The DNA of the CDR3 is TGTGCCAGCAGTTTGCGGGGACAGGGGGGAGATACGCAGTATTTT. Translation: CASSLRGQGGDTQYF.